This section outlines one T cell receptor beta chain sequence together with its context. What it binds is unknown. These data belong to a study of early T cells in non-severe SARS-CoV-2 infection. Study overall: It was bulk RNA from unsorted whole blood that was sequenced, and the chains were unpaired.

Unique molecular identifiers tagged individual cDNA molecules. TCRdb itself ran the 5' RACE reads through MiXCR, one entry per CDR3 protein. Among tens of thousands of distinct CDR3 sequences, approximately 10% were seen once, and the ten largest hold less than 3.5%. The study's findings and limits: VDJdb matches were skewed toward anti-spike CD8 T cell responses.

V gave up 4 bases and J gave up 1 base, with 10 bases separating them. Germline CDR1 reads LGHDT; CDR2 reads YNNKEL (reference sequence). The CDR3 has 15 amino acids. The J gene is TRBJ2-2, the V gene TRBV3-1; D is possibly TRBD2 (6 bases). The TCR was taken from an adult who was a healthcare worker with PCR-confirmed SARS-CoV-2 infection or an uninfected control (not recorded which). Sample: whole blood, taken at baseline. CDR3 sequence: CASSRRDLNTGELFF. CDR3 in DNA: TGTGCCAGCAGCCGCCGGGACTTGAACACCGGGGAGCTGTTTTTT.